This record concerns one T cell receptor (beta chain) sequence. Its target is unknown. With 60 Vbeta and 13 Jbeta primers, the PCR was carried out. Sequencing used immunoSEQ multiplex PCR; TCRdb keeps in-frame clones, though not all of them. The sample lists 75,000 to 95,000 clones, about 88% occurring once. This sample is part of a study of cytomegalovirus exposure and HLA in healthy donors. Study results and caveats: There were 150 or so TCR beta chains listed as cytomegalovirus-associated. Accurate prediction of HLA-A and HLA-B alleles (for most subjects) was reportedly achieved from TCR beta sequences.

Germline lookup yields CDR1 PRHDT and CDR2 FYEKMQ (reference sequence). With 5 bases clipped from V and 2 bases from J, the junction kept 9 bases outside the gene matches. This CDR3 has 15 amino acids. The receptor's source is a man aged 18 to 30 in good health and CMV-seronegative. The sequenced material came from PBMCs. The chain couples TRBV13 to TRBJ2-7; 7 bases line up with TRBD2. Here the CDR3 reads CASSAPTSATYEQYF. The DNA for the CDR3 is TGTGCCAGCAGCGCCCCTACTAGCGCTACCTACGAGCAGTACTTC.